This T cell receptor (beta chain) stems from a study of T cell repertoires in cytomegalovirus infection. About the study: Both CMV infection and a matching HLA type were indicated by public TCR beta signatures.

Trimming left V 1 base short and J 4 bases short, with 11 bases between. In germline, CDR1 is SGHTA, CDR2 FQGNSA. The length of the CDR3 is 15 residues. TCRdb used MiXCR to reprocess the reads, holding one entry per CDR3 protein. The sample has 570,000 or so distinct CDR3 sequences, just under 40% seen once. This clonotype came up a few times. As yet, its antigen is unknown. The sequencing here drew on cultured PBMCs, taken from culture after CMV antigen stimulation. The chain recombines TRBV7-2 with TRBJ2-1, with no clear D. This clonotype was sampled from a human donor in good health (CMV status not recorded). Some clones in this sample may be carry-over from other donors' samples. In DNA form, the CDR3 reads TGTGCCAGCAGCTTAGTTGGCCCCACATACAATGAGCAGTTCTTC. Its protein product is CASSLVGPTYNEQFF.